This T cell receptor (beta chain) was captured in a study of blood T cell repertoires in COVID-19. V was cut by 4 bases and J by 0 bases, with 10 bases left in between. This CDR3 has 15 residues. Per the germline V gene, CDR1 is SGHRS and CDR2 is YFSETQ. Sequencing used immunoSEQ multiplex PCR; TCRdb keeps in-frame clones, though not all of them. The sample consists of approximately 390,000 clones, around 87% of them appearing once. What was sequenced was peripheral blood. This receptor was identified in a woman in her fifties or sixties with COVID-19, enrolled during active disease. The chain carries TRBV5-1 and TRBJ2-2; perhaps TRBD1 as D (6 bases). The CDR3 region is CASSGGFANTGELFF. CDR3 in DNA: TGCGCCAGCAGCGGGGGCTTCGCGAACACCGGGGAGCTGTTTTTT.